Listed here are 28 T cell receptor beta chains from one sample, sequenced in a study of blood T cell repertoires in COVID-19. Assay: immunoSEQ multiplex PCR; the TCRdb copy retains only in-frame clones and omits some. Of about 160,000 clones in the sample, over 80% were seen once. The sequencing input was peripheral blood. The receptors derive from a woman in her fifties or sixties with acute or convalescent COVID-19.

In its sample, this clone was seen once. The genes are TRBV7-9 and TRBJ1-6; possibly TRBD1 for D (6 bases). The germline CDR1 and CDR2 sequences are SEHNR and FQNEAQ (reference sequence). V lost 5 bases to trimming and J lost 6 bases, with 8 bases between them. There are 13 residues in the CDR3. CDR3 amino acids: CASSGQLNSPLHF. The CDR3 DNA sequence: TGTGCCAGCAGCGGACAGCTTAATTCACCCCTCCACTTT.

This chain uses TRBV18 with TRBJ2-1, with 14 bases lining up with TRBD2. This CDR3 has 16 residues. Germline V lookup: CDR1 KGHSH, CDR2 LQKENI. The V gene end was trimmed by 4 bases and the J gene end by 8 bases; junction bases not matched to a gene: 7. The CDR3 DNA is TGTGCCAGCTCACTACCGACTAGCGGGAGGGTAGATGAGCAGTTCTTC. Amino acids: CASSLPTSGRVDEQFF. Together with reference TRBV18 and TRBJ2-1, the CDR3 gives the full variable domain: NAGVMQNPRHLVRRRGQEARLRCSPMKGHSHVYWYRQLPEEGLKFMVYLQKENIIDESGMPKERFSAEFPKEGPSILRIQQVVRGDSAAYFCASSLPTSGRVDEQFFGPGTRLTVL.

The CDR3 DNA sequence: TGTGCCAGCAGTTTCAGGGGCACCGGGGAGCTGTTTTTT. It specifies CASSFRGTGELFF. The chain uses TRBV27 and TRBJ2-2; TRBD1 might be the D (6 bases). Germline CDR1 reads MNHEY; CDR2 reads SMNVEV (reference sequence). V lost 3 bases and J lost 4, with 6 bases in between. The CDR3 has 13 amino acids.

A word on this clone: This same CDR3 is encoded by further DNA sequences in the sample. CDR3 residues: CASSVGQGSEKLFF. The CDR3 DNA sequence: TGTGCCAGCAGCGTCGGACAGGGGAGTGAAAAACTGTTTTTT. V is TRBV9 and J is TRBJ1-4, with 9 bases matching TRBD1. This CDR3 spans 14 amino acids. Germline trimming cut 2 bases from V and 7 bases from J; bases unmatched to any gene: 3. Germline values: CDR1 SGDLS, CDR2 YYNGEE. The full variable domain, rest sourced from reference TRBV9 and TRBJ1-4, is DSGVTQTPKHLITATGQRVTLRCSPRSGDLSVYWYQQSLDQGLQFLIQYYNGEERAKGNILERFSAQQFPDLHSELNLSSLELGDSALYFCASSVGQGSEKLFFGSGTQLSVL.

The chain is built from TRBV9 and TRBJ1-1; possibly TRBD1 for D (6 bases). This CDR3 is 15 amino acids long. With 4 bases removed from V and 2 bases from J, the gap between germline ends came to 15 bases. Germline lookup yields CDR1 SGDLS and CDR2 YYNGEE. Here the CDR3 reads CASSRRTDGNTEAFF. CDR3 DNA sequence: TGTGCCAGCAGCAGGAGGACAGACGGTAACACTGAAGCTTTCTTT.

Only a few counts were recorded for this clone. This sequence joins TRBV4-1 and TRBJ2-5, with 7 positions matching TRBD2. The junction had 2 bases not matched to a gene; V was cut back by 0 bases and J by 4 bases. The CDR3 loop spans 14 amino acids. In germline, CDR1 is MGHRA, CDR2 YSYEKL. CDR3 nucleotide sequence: TGCGCCAGCAGCCAAGATGGCGGGAGAGAGACCCAGTACTTC. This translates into CASSQDGGRETQYF.

The CDR3 protein is CASKSVSNYGYTF. DNA of the CDR3: TGTGCCAGCAAAAGCGTGTCGAACTATGGCTACACCTTC. This chain connects TRBV27 to TRBJ1-2; D remains ambiguous. CDR1 and CDR2 from the germline V gene are MNHEY and SMNVEV (reference sequence). There are 13 residues in the CDR3. The germline V and J ends were trimmed by 7 bases and 2 bases, with 11 bases remaining between them.

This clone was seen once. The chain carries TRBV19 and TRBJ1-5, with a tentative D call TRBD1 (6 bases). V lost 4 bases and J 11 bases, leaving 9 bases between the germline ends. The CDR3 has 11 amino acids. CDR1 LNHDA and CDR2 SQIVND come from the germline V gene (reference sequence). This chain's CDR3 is CASSKDRSQHF. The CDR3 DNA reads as TGTGCCAGTAGTAAAGACAGGTCCCAGCATTTT.

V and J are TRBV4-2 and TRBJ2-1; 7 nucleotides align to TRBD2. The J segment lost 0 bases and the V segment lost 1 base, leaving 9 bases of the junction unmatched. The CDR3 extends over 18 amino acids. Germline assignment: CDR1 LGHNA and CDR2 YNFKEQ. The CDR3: CASSQVSFGGSSYNEQFF. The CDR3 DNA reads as TGTGCCAGCAGCCAAGTTAGTTTCGGGGGGAGCTCCTACAATGAGCAGTTCTTC.

CDR3 nucleotides: TGCAGCGTTGTTAGTAGCTACGAGCAGTACTTC. Its protein is CSVVSSYEQYF. The rearrangement uses TRBV29-1 and TRBJ2-7; D not resolved. V was trimmed by 4 bases and J by 3 bases, leaving 7 bases between them. The CDR3 has 11 residues. From germline, CDR1 is SQVTM and CDR2 ANQGSEA.

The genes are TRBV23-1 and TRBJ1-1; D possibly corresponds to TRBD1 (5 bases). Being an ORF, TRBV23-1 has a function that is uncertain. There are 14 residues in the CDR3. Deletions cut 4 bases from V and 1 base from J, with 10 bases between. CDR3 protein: CASSPGSRNTEAFF. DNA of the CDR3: TGCGCCAGCAGTCCAGGGTCCAGGAACACTGAAGCTTTCTTT.

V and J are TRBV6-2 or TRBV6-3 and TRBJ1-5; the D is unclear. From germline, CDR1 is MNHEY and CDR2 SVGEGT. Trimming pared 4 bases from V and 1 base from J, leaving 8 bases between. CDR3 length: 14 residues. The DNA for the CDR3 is TGTGCCAGCAGTTTCGACACCAGCAATCAGCCCCAGCATTTT. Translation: CASSFDTSNQPQHF.

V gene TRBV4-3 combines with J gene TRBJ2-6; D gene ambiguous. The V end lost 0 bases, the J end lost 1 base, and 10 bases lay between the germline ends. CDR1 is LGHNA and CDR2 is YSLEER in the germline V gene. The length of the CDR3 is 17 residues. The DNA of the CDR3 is TGCGCCAGCAGCCAAGACGCGCGGTCATCTGGGGCCAACGTCCTGACTTTC. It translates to CASSQDARSSGANVLTF.

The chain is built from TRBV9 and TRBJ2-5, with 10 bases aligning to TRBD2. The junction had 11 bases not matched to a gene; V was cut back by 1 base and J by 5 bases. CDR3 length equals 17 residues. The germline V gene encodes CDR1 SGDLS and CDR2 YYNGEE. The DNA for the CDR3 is TGTGCCAGCAGCGTAAGCGGGAGGGCCAGATTAGTGGAGACCCAGTACTTC. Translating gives CASSVSGRARLVETQYF.

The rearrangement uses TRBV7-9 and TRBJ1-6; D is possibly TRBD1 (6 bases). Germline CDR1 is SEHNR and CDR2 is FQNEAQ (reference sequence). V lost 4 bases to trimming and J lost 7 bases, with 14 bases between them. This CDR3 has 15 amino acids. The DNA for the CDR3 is TGTGCCAGCAGCTCGAGTTGGCAGGGGAATTCACCCCTCCACTTT. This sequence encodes CASSSSWQGNSPLHF.

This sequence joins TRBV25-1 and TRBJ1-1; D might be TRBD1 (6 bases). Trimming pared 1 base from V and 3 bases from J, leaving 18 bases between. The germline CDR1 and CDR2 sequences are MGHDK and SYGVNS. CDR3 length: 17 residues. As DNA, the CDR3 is TGTGCCAGCAGTGAATCTCCCGCCCGAGGGGGGGACACTGAAGCTTTCTTT. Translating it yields CASSESPARGGDTEAFF.

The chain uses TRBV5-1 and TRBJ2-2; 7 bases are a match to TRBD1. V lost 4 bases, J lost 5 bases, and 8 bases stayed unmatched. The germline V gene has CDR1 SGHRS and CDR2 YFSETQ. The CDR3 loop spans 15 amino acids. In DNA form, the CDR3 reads TGCGCCAGCAGCCCAGGGGGAATTATGACCGGGGAGCTGTTTTTT. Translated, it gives CASSPGGIMTGELFF.

The CDR3 nucleotides read TGTGCCAGCAGGACAGGGATAGTCAACACTGAAGCTTTCTTT. This codes for CASRTGIVNTEAFF. V is TRBV7-2 and J is TRBJ1-1; 7 nucleotides match TRBD1. The CDR3 is 14 residues long. J gave up 2 bases and V 6 bases, and 6 bases lay outside the gene matches. Germline values: CDR1 SGHTA, CDR2 FQGNSA.

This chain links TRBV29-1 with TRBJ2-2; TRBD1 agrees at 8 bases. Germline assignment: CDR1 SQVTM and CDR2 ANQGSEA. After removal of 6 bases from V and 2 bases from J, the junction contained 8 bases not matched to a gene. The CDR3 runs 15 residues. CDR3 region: CSVRSGTGNTGELFF. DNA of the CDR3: TGCAGCGTGAGGTCCGGGACAGGCAACACCGGGGAGCTGTTTTTT.

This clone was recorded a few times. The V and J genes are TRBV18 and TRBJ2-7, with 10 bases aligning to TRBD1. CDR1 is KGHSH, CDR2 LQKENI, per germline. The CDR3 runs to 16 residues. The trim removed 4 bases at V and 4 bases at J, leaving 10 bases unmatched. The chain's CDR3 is CASSRRDRGFGYEQYF. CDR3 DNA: TGTGCCAGCTCACGCCGGGACAGGGGTTTTGGGTACGAGCAGTACTTC. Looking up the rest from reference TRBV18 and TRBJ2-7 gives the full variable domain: NAGVMQNPRHLVRRRGQEARLRCSPMKGHSHVYWYRQLPEEGLKFMVYLQKENIIDESGMPKERFSAEFPKEGPSILRIQQVVRGDSAAYFCASSRRDRGFGYEQYFGPGTRLTVT.

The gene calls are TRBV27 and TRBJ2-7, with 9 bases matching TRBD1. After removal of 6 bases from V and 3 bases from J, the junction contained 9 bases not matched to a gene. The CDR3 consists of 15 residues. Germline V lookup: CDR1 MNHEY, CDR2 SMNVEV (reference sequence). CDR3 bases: TGTGCCAGCAGACCCGGACAGGGGAAATTCTACGAGCAGTACTTC. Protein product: CASRPGQGKFYEQYF.

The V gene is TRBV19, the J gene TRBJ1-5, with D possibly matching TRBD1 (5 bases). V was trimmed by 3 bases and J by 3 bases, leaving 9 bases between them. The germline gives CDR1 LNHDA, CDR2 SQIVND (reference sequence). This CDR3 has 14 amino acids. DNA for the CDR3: TGTGCCAGTAGTATGCAGGGCCCCAATCAGCCCCAGCATTTT. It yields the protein CASSMQGPNQPQHF.

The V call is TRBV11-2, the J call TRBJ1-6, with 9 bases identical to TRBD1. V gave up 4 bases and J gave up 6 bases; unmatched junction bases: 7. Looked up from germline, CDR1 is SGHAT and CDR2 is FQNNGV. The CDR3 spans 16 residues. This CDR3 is CASSYHGTGPNSPLHF. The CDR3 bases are TGTGCCAGCAGCTACCACGGGACAGGGCCTAATTCACCCCTCCACTTT.

The CDR3 sequence is CASSFSGFNQPQHF. The CDR3 DNA is TGTGCCAGTAGCTTCTCGGGGTTCAATCAGCCCCAGCATTTT. The gene calls are TRBV19 and TRBJ1-5; no reliable D call. The CDR3 is 14 residues long. Trimming removed 6 bases from V and 3 bases from J, with 12 bases in between. The germline gives CDR1 LNHDA, CDR2 SQIVND (reference sequence).

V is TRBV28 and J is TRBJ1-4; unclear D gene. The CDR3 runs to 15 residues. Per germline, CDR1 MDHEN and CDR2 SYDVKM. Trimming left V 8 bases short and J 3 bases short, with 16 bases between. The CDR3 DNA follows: TGTGCCAGCTTCCCGCCGGGGAGATCTAATGAAAAACTGTTTTTT. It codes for CASFPPGRSNEKLFF. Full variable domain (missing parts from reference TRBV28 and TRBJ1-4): DVKVTQSSRYLVKRTGEKVFLECVQDMDHENMFWYRQDPGLGLRLIYFSYDVKMKEKGDIPEGYSVSREKKERFSLILESASTNQTSMYLCASFPPGRSNEKLFFGSGTQLSVL.

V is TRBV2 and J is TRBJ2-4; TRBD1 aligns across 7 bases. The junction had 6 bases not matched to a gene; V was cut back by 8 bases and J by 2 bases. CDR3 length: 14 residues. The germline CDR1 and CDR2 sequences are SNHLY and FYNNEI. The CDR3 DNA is TGTGCCAGCTTGGAACAGGGGTCCAAAAACATTCAGTACTTC. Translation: CASLEQGSKNIQYF.

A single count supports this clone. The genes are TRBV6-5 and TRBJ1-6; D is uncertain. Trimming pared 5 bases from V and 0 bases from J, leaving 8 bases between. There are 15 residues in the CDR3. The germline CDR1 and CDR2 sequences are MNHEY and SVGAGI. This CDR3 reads CASSPVLSYNSPLHF. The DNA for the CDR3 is TGTGCCAGCAGTCCCGTACTCTCCTATAATTCACCCCTCCACTTT.

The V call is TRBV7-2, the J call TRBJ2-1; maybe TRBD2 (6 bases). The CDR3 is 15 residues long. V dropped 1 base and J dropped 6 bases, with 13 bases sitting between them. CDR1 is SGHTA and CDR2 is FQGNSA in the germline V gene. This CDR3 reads CASSLEPRRGNEQFF. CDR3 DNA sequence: TGTGCCAGCAGCTTAGAGCCAAGGCGGGGCAATGAGCAGTTCTTC. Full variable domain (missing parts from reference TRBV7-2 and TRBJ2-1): GAGVSQSPSNKVTEKGKDVELRCDPISGHTALYWYRQSLGQGLEFLIYFQGNSAPDKSGLPSDRFSAERTGGSVSTLTIQRTQQEDSAVYLCASSLEPRRGNEQFFGPGTRLTVL.